A single sample gave rise to the 3 T cell receptor beta chains below, sequenced in a study of cytomegalovirus exposure and HLA in healthy donors. Profiling relied on immunoSEQ multiplex PCR, and the TCRdb table lists in-frame clones only, not all of them. The sample has some 110,000 clones; over 90% are singletons. The material sequenced was PBMCs. The receptor set was obtained from a woman younger than 35 in good health and CMV-seronegative.

The V and J genes are TRBV5-1 and TRBJ2-3, with D tentatively TRBD1 (5 bases). This CDR3 region has 17 residues. The germline V gene has CDR1 SGHRS and CDR2 YFSETQ. V was pared by 1 base and J by 0 bases, with 15 bases between. DNA of the CDR3: TGCGCCAGCAGCTTGTTCTTCGGACACCGCAGCACAGATACGCAGTATTTT. As protein: CASSLFFGHRSTDTQYF.

The V call is TRBV27, the J call TRBJ2-6; D not certain. Germline lookup yields CDR1 MNHEY and CDR2 SMNVEV (reference sequence). The V gene lost 10 bases and the J gene lost 0 bases, with 7 bases spanning the gap. CDR3 length equals 13 residues. This CDR3 is CATRVSGANVLTF. CDR3 nucleotides: TGTGCCACTCGGGTCTCTGGGGCCAACGTCCTGACTTTC.

This clone showed up just a few times. The CDR3 bases are TGTGCCAGCAGCGGCGGGACCAGGGACACAGATACGCAGTATTTT. Its protein product is CASSGGTRDTDTQYF. The gene calls are TRBV11-2 and TRBJ2-3; D may be TRBD2 (6 bases). Germline CDR1 is SGHAT and CDR2 is FQNNGV. The CDR3 is 15 amino acids. V lost 5 bases to trimming and J lost 2 bases, with 14 bases between them.